The entry below gives a single TCR beta chain sequence along with its context. These data are taken from a study of blood T cell repertoires in COVID-19. For the study at large: COVID-19 samples collected from the United States, Italy and Spain covered acute and convalescent phases. T cells, B-cell-depleted T cells, or PBMCs provided the cDNA or gDNA that served as material.

Per the original data handling: Reference gene primers were amplified, and this amplification served to estimate nucleated cell counts. TCRdb's table, derived via immunoSEQ multiplex PCR, lists solely in-frame clones and lacks some. V, J and clone size reflect that table, while D and trimming were determined from the DNA. Of roughly 250,000 clones in the sample, approximately 85% were seen once. The CDR3 totals 14 residues. Germline V lookup: CDR1 SGHTA, CDR2 FQGNSA. The V segment lost 5 bases and the J segment 7 bases; nucleotides outside the gene matches: 6. The sequenced sample consisted of peripheral blood. J is TRBJ2-1 and V is TRBV7-2, with 9 bases fitting TRBD1. The receptor was derived from a man aged 40-49 years with acute or convalescent COVID-19. The CDR3 bases are TGTGCCAGCAGCCGCTCGACAGGGGGAAATGAGCAGTTCTTC. It codes for CASSRSTGGNEQFF.